This T cell receptor beta chain was observed in a study of cytomegalovirus exposure and HLA in healthy donors. Study information: Genetic ancestry analysis placed more than 80% of the 398 donors that were genotyped in the Caucasian-associated cluster. General study findings and limits: Fewer N-insertions (relative to the roughly 670-donor mean) were reportedly seen in an Asian-associated ancestry cluster in a later analysis. Across donors, presence/absence analyses took sequencing depth to be roughly uniform.

With 60 Vbeta and 13 Jbeta primers, the PCR was carried out. Under the authors' procedure: The count from a later analysis was 79 million or so unique TCR beta chains, some 9.9 million of them shared. Measured with immunoSEQ multiplex PCR; TCRdb has only the in-frame clones, and not every one. The DNA gave D and trimming, while V, J and clone size come from that table. This repertoire includes some 51,000 clones. J lost 2 bases, V lost 3 bases, and 9 bases had no gene match. CDR3 length equals 18 residues. Germline loops: CDR1 SGHRS, CDR2 YFSETQ. To note about this clone: No antigen is known for it.

This sequence joins TRBV5-1 and TRBJ2-3; 13 nucleotides align to TRBD2. The clonotype originates from a man aged 35 to 55 in good health and CMV-seropositive. The sequencing sample was made of PBMCs. The CDR3 loop is CASSSGTSGALYTDTQYF. The CDR3 coding sequence is TGCGCCAGCAGCTCCGGGACTAGCGGGGCCTTGTACACAGATACGCAGTATTTT.